This entry lists 26 T cell receptor beta chains sequenced from one sample in a study of blood T cells in healthy people across ages. A second roughly 6 to 12 cycle PCR used barcoded and J-beta primers. MiXCR, applied by TCRdb to the 5' RACE reads, yields one record per CDR3 protein. The sample has some 710,000 distinct CDR3 sequences, roughly 20% seen once. The sample comprised blood. These receptor sequences come from a man between 70 and 80 years old in good health.

This chain uses TRBV6-5 with TRBJ1-2, with D perhaps matching TRBD1 (6 bases). Germline values: CDR1 MNHEY, CDR2 SVGAGI. CDR3 length: 17 residues. V lost 3 bases and J 0 bases, leaving 17 bases between the germline ends. The CDR3 DNA follows: TGTGCCAGCAGTTATTCCAAAACGAGGGGGGCTAACTATGGCTACACCTTC. It is translated as CASSYSKTRGANYGYTF.

Comment on this clonotype: A junction end diverges from the germline sequence, so it may reflect a read error. CDR3 in DNA: TGTGCCAGCAGAGAGGGTGGAGATACGCAGTATTTC. Translated, it gives CASREGGDTQYF. The chain uses TRBV12-3 or TRBV12-4 and TRBJ2-3; a weak D match, TRBD2 (5 bases). This CDR3 spans 12 amino acids.

This clonotype was found many times. The chain carries TRBV14 and TRBJ1-4, with 7 bases identical to TRBD1. CDR3 size: 17 residues. The germline V gene has CDR1 SGHDN and CDR2 FVKESK. Unmatched junction bases numbered 9, after V lost 4 bases and J lost 1 base. The CDR3: CASSPTQGVRTNEKLFF. The CDR3 bases are TGTGCCAGCAGCCCCACCCAGGGGGTAAGAACTAATGAAAAACTGTTTTTT.

This clonotype was counted a single time. CDR3: CASKGREDEQYF. CDR3 nucleotides: TGTGCCAGCAAAGGCAGGGAGGACGAGCAGTACTTC. J is TRBJ2-1 and V is TRBV6-7, with D possibly being TRBD2 (6 bases). The J call is in doubt because the DNA end fits TRBJ2-7 better. TRBV6-7 is recorded as an ORF, its role being uncertain. The CDR3 sequence is 12 residues long.

The chain uses TRBV6-1 and TRBJ2-5; either TRBD1 or TRBD2 may supply D (5 bases each). The last part of the DNA fits TRBJ2-7 better; the J call may be wrong. Germline V CDR1 and CDR2: MNHNS, SASEGT. The CDR3 sequence is 13 residues long. Written as DNA, the CDR3 is TGTGCCAGTGGGGGTTTGGCGTCCTACGAGCAGTACTTC. Translated: CASGGLASYEQYF.

The table lists this clonotype with a count of one. V gene TRBV11-2 combines with J gene TRBJ2-7; D is uncertain. V lost 1 base and J 1 base, leaving 14 bases between the germline ends. Germline V gives CDR1 SGHAT, CDR2 FQNNGV. This CDR3 has 16 residues. DNA for the CDR3: TGTGCCAGCAGCTTAGGTCCCGAACTTTCTTCCTACGAGCAGTACTTC. It is translated as CASSLGPELSSYEQYF.

In its sample, this clonotype was seen a few times. V is TRBV19 and J is TRBJ1-5; D ambiguous. This CDR3 spans 15 amino acids. The germline V gene has CDR1 LNHDA and CDR2 SQIVND (reference sequence). V was clipped by 7 bases and J by 2 bases, with 15 bases between them. CDR3 in DNA: TGTGCCAGTACCCCCTTTGCCAACCGCAATCAGCCCCAGCATTTT. It translates to CASTPFANRNQPQHF. Combining the CDR3 with reference TRBV19 and TRBJ1-5 gives the whole variable domain DGGITQSPKYLFRKEGQNVTLSCEQNLNHDAMYWYRQDPGQGLRLIYYSQIVNDFQKGDIAEGYSVSREKKESFPLTVTSAQKNPTAFYLCASTPFANRNQPQHFGDGTRLSIL.

This clonotype was detected a few times. V is TRBV4-2 and J is TRBJ2-3, with D hard to call. Germline V gives CDR1 LGHNA, CDR2 YNFKEQ. V was pared by 4 bases and J by 6 bases, with 8 bases between. The CDR3 covers 12 residues. The CDR3 here is CASSPALDTQYF. The CDR3 DNA is TGTGCCAGCAGCCCAGCCTTGGATACGCAGTATTTT.

This clonotype appeared a few times. The chain uses TRBV9 and TRBJ2-2, with D possibly TRBD1 on 7 matching bases. CDR3 size: 15 residues. Trimming removed 10 bases from V and 4 bases from J, with 20 bases in between. The germline CDR1 and CDR2 sequences are SGDLS and YYNGEE. CDR3: CASAEGAGLTGELFF. The CDR3 nucleotides read TGTGCCTCAGCAGAGGGGGCGGGACTCACCGGGGAGCTGTTTTTT. Full variable domain (rest looked up from reference TRBV9 and TRBJ2-2): DSGVTQTPKHLITATGQRVTLRCSPRSGDLSVYWYQQSLDQGLQFLIQYYNGEERAKGNILERFSAQQFPDLHSELNLSSLELGDSALYFCASAEGAGLTGELFFGEGSRLTVL.

This chain joins TRBV7-9 and TRBJ1-1; 7 bases fit TRBD1. CDR1 SEHNR and CDR2 FQNEAQ come from the germline V gene (reference sequence). Trimming removed 1 base from V and 1 base from J; junction bases left unmatched: 9. The CDR3 length is 17 residues. The DNA of the CDR3 is TGTGCCAGCAGCTTAGAGGGTCGACAGGGTCGGAACACTGAAGCTTTCTTT. Encoded protein: CASSLEGRQGRNTEAFF.

The rearrangement links TRBV7-6 to TRBJ2-5; 15 bases are a match to TRBD2. The length of the CDR3 is 19 residues. The J segment lost 1 base and the V segment lost 4 bases, leaving 10 bases of the junction unmatched. Per germline, CDR1 SGHVS and CDR2 FNYEAQ. The CDR3 region is CASSSRPGLAGGFQETQYF. DNA for the CDR3: TGTGCCAGCAGCTCCCGACCTGGACTAGCGGGGGGGTTCCAAGAGACCCAGTACTTC.

V usage is TRBV25-1 and J usage is TRBJ2-3; D not certain. V was trimmed by 1 base and J by 1 base, leaving 6 bases between them. The CDR3 totals 14 residues. From germline, CDR1 is MGHDK and CDR2 SYGVNS. CDR3 protein: CASSELGGTDTQYF. CDR3 in DNA: TGTGCCAGCAGTGAATTGGGTGGCACAGATACGCAGTATTTT. The full variable domain, completed using reference TRBV25-1 and TRBJ2-3, is EADIYQTPRYLVIGTGKKITLECSQTMGHDKMYWYQQDPGMELHLIHYSYGVNSTEKGDLSSESTVSRIRTEHFPLTLESARPSHTSQYLCASSELGGTDTQYFGPGTRLTVL.

This chain connects TRBV7-2 to TRBJ2-5; the D is unclear. The CDR3 loop spans 16 amino acids. The germline CDR1 and CDR2 sequences are SGHTA and FQGNSA. Trimming stripped 3 bases from V and 1 base from J, with 15 bases between. The CDR3 bases are TGTGCCAGCAGCTTCCTTCCCGGAACCCCCCAAGAGACCCAGTACTTC. Translation gives CASSFLPGTPQETQYF.

V gene TRBV20-1 combines with J gene TRBJ1-1; 8 positions match TRBD1. CDR3 length: 13 residues. Germline-derived CDR1 and CDR2 are DFQATT and SNEGSKA (reference sequence). Germline trimming cut 8 bases from V and 2 bases from J; bases unmatched to any gene: 7. The CDR3 here is CSIDGQGNTEAFF. CDR3 DNA: TGCAGTATCGATGGACAGGGAAACACTGAAGCTTTCTTT.

This clonotype showed up just a few times. J is TRBJ1-6 and V is TRBV6-5; D is unclear. CDR3 length: 15 amino acids. CDR1 is MNHEY, CDR2 SVGAGI, per germline. The V and J ends lost 0 bases and 10 bases respectively, with 13 bases between them. CDR3 nucleotides: TGTGCCAGCAGTTACTCGGGCAGGTTGGGGTCACCCCTCCACTTT. Its protein product is CASSYSGRLGSPLHF.

Note on this clonotype: This likely comes from a read error, as the CDR3 has no conserved phenylalanine or tryptophan at its end. The chain employs TRBV20-1 and TRBJ2-5, with no clear D. V dropped 0 bases and J dropped 2 bases, with 10 bases sitting between them. The CDR3 is made up of 14 amino acids. The germline V gene has CDR1 DFQATT and CDR2 SNEGSKA (reference sequence). The CDR3 protein is CSARDKYIQETQYS. CDR3 bases: TGCAGTGCTAGAGATAAGTACATTCAAGAGACCCAGTACTCC.

The J gene is TRBJ2-3, the V gene TRBV9, with D uncertain. The germline CDR1 and CDR2 sequences are SGDLS and YYNGEE. This CDR3 region has 14 residues. The ends were cut back, 0 bases at V and 8 bases at J, with 13 bases in the middle. The CDR3 nucleotides read TGTGCCAGCAGCGTAGCTACTACTACTCCTACGCAGTATTTT. It translates to CASSVATTTPTQYF.

This clonotype was detected only a few times. This sequence joins TRBV6-5 and TRBJ2-2; D call uncertain. V lost 2 bases to trimming and J lost 2 bases, with 9 bases between them. The CDR3 is made up of 15 amino acids. Germline CDR1 MNHEY, CDR2 SVGAGI. The CDR3 spells CASSYGQRNTGELFF. CDR3 nucleotide sequence: TGTGCCAGCAGTTACGGGCAGAGAAACACCGGGGAGCTGTTTTTT.

Here the CDR3 reads CSARTDNTEAFF. In nucleotides, the CDR3 is TGCAGTGCCAGGACAGACAACACTGAAGCTTTCTTT. This sequence joins TRBV20-1 and TRBJ1-1, with D tentatively TRBD1 (6 bases). V was clipped by 6 bases and J by 2 bases, with 10 bases between them. From germline, CDR1 is DFQATT and CDR2 SNEGSKA (reference sequence). The CDR3 runs to 12 residues.

In this sample, this clonotype turned up a few times. V usage is TRBV29-1 and J usage is TRBJ1-4; the D gene is possibly TRBD1 (5 bases). V was shortened by 7 bases and J by 5 bases, with 17 bases between the two germline ends. The CDR3 consists of 14 residues. CDR1 and CDR2 from the germline V gene are SQVTM and ANQGSEA. The CDR3 DNA reads TGCAGCGCTGGTGGGGACGGCGGAAATGAAAAACTGTTTTTT. Residues: CSAGGDGGNEKLFF.

This clonotype was found a few times. The gene calls are TRBV5-6 and TRBJ1-1; D not certain. Trimming removed 1 base from V and 4 bases from J, with 8 bases in between. The germline V gene encodes CDR1 SGHDT and CDR2 YYEEEE. This CDR3 is 13 amino acids long. The CDR3 is CASSLRGFTEAFF. The CDR3, as DNA: TGTGCCAGCAGCTTGCGTGGGTTCACTGAAGCTTTCTTT.

This clonotype was counted at least ten times. CDR3 protein: CASSLLRVDEKLFF. The CDR3, as DNA: TGCGCCAGCAGCTTGCTCAGGGTGGACGAAAAACTGTTTTTT. V is TRBV5-1 and J is TRBJ1-4; a weak D match, TRBD1 (5 bases). V dropped 1 base and J dropped 8 bases, with 12 bases sitting between them. CDR3 length: 14 amino acids. Germline values: CDR1 SGHRS, CDR2 YFSETQ.

This clonotype has just a few counts. The chain combines TRBV5-1 with TRBJ2-3; 7 bases agree with TRBD2. Trimming at V came to 0 bases and at J to 7 bases, leaving 8 bases not matched to a gene. This CDR3 region has 15 residues. CDR1 is SGHRS, CDR2 YFSETQ, per germline. The CDR3 spells CASSLAGTTTNTQYF. As DNA, the CDR3 is TGCGCCAGCAGCTTGGCTGGGACTACAACAAATACGCAGTATTTT.

The V gene is TRBV19, the J gene TRBJ1-6, with TRBD1 matching 7 bases. With V trimmed by 6 bases and J by 0 bases, 5 bases remained unmatched. The CDR3 is 16 residues long. Germline-derived CDR1 and CDR2 are LNHDA and SQIVND (reference sequence). The CDR3 reads CASRTRTGSYNSPLHF. The DNA of the CDR3 is TGTGCCAGTAGAACTCGGACAGGCTCCTATAATTCACCCCTCCACTTT.

The chain couples TRBV12-3 or TRBV12-4 to TRBJ2-4; 11 nucleotides agree with TRBD2. This CDR3 comprises 14 residues. Unmatched junction bases numbered 3, after V lost 6 bases and J lost 5 bases. The CDR3 is CASSQLAGENIQYF. Here the CDR3 DNA reads TGTGCCAGCAGCCAACTAGCGGGAGAAAACATTCAGTACTTC.

The chain recombines TRBV11-1 with TRBJ2-1; D may be TRBD1 or TRBD2 (6 bases each). V lost 4 bases to trimming and J lost 4 bases, with 11 bases between them. The length of the CDR3 is 14 residues. The germline CDR1 and CDR2 sequences are SGHAT and FQDESV (reference sequence). CDR3 bases: TGTGCCAGCAGCTACCGAGGGGGGTACAATGAGCAGTTCTTC. Translation: CASSYRGGYNEQFF.